Sequencing of this TCR beta chain was carried out in a study of T cells in localized non-small cell lung cancer. The data were produced by immunoSEQ multiplex PCR, yet TCRdb's version contains in-frame clones alone and is incomplete. The sample has 25,000 to 35,000 clones, nearly 90% seen once; the top ten hold 4% to 5%. Germline CDR1 and CDR2: LGHNA and YSLEER. The CDR3 is made up of 15 amino acids. Trimming cost V 2 bases and J 10 bases; bases outside gene matches: 8. The chain combines TRBV4-3 with TRBJ1-6, with 7 bases matching TRBD1. The receptor was derived from a woman aged 35 to 69 with stage III lung adenocarcinoma. The source was peripheral blood mononuclear cells, collected before any cancer treatment. CDR3 sequence reads: CASSQYTGVISPLHF. Written as DNA, the CDR3 is TGCGCCAGCAGCCAATATACAGGGGTGATCTCACCCCTCCACTTT.